Below are 4 T cell receptor beta chains sequenced from a single sample in a study of T-cell reconstitution after alpha-beta-depleted transplantation in children. The TCRbeta library incorporated unique molecular identifiers. MiXCR, run by TCRdb on the PCR reads, gives a single entry per CDR3 protein. The sample yields approximately 190,000 distinct CDR3 sequences, around 8.4% seen once. The input for sequencing was PBMCs, mostly from graft donor cells, taken 360 days after TCRalphabeta/CD19-depleted stem cell transplant. The source is a male patient between 2 and 15 years old who had a stem cell transplant for acute myeloid leukemia, so the T cells may come from the graft donor.

This clonotype was counted only a few times. The V gene is TRBV6-2 or TRBV6-3, the J gene TRBJ2-1; D is undetermined. Germline assignment: CDR1 MNHEY and CDR2 SVGEGT. Trimming removed 3 bases at V and 15 bases at J, with 15 bases between. CDR3 length: 12 amino acids. CDR3 sequence (DNA): TGTGCCAGCAGTTATGGGCAGACGTGGGGGTTCTTC. Its protein is CASSYGQTWGFF.

The table lists this clonotype with many counts. V and J are TRBV20-1 and TRBJ2-1; D not certain. Looked up from germline, CDR1 is DFQATT and CDR2 is SNEGSKA (reference sequence). This CDR3 contains 11 residues. Trimming took 8 bases from V and 9 from J, leaving 14 bases between them. In DNA form, the CDR3 reads TGCAGTCTCAGCAAGTACCCTGAGCAGTTCTTC. This codes for CSLSKYPEQFF.

This clonotype was detected only a few times. This rearrangement joins TRBV13 to TRBJ2-7; D is unresolved. The ends were cut back, 5 bases at V and 3 bases at J, with 11 bases in the middle. This CDR3 is built from 13 residues. From germline, CDR1 is PRHDT and CDR2 FYEKMQ (reference sequence). CDR3 in amino acids: CASSPDTGYEQYF. CDR3 in DNA: TGTGCCAGCAGCCCAGACACGGGCTACGAGCAGTACTTC.

The CDR3 bases are TGTGCCAGCAGCTTAAGGGGCCACACGGGCAGGGCAGCCTACGAGCAGTACTTC. This codes for CASSLRGHTGRAAYEQYF. The chain employs TRBV11-2 and TRBJ2-7; D may be TRBD1 (5 bases). The CDR3 length is 18 residues. V was clipped by 2 bases and J by 2 bases, with 22 bases between them. The germline gives CDR1 SGHAT, CDR2 FQNNGV.